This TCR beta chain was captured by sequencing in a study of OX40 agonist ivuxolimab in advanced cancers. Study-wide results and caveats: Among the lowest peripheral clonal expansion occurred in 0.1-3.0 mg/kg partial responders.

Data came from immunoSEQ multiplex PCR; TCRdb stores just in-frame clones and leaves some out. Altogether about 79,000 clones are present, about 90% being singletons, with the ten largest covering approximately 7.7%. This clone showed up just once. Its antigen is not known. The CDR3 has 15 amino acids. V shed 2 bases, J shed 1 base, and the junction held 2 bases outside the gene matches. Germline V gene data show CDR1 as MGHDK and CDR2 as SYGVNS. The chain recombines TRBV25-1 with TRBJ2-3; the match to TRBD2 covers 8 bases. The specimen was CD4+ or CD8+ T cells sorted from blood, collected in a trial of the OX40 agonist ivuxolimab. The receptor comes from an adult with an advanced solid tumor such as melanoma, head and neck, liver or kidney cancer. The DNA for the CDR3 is TGTGCCAGCAGTGAACCGGGGGGGGGCACAGATACGCAGTATTTT. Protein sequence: CASSEPGGGTDTQYF.